The 15 T cell receptor beta chains presented below share a single source sample, sequenced in a study of CD8 T cells in Susac syndrome. After extraction with the RNeasy kit, about 0.5 to 1 ug of the RNA was reverse transcribed using random hexamers. TCRdb independently ran MiXCR on the immunoSEQ multiplex PCR reads; one entry per CDR3 protein. The repertoire includes under 200,000 distinct CDR3 sequences, 75% to 95% of them detected once, and over 0.075% sits in the top ten. Material: CD4+ T cells from PBMCs. All receptors come from a human donor with Susac syndrome.

The chain employs TRBV7-3 and TRBJ1-1; D is undetermined. Germline V gene sequence: CDR1 SGHTA, CDR2 FQGTGA. The CDR3 consists of 15 residues. Trimming cost V 5 bases and J 1 base, with 14 bases left between them. The CDR3 DNA reads as TGTGCCAGCAGCCCACAGCCGGGGAAGAACACTGAAGCTTTCTTT. Translating it yields CASSPQPGKNTEAFF.

V usage is TRBV6-5 and J usage is TRBJ2-6; possibly TRBD2 for D (7 bases). Germline CDR1 is MNHEY and CDR2 is SVGAGI. Trimming removed 2 bases at V and 4 bases at J, with 18 bases between. This CDR3 comprises 18 residues. CDR3 nucleotides: TGTGCCAGCAGTTACACCGGGGACGGGGGGCAAGGGGCCAACGTCCTGACTTTC. Its translation is CASSYTGDGGQGANVLTF.

This chain links TRBV5-8 with TRBJ1-5; perhaps TRBD1 as D (5 bases). The V gene's germline CDR1 is SGHTS and CDR2 YDEGEE. The CDR3 length is 15 residues. Trimming removed 3 bases from V and 3 bases from J, with 13 bases in between. For the CDR3, the DNA is TGTGCCAGCAGCTCTGGCGGGACCGACAATCAGCCCCAGCATTTT. Translated, it gives CASSSGGTDNQPQHF.

The genes are TRBV19 and TRBJ2-1, with 8 bases fitting TRBD2. The CDR3 contains 14 residues. Germline V gives CDR1 LNHDA, CDR2 SQIVND (reference sequence). With V trimmed by 5 bases and J by 3 bases, 3 bases remained unmatched. CDR3 sequence: CASSRGGLYNEQFF. The CDR3 DNA follows: TGTGCCAGTAGTCGGGGGGGCCTCTACAATGAGCAGTTCTTC.

The chain employs TRBV12-3 or TRBV12-4 and TRBJ2-1, with D maybe TRBD2 (6 bases). The V and J ends lost 4 bases and 7 bases respectively, with 11 bases between them. The CDR3 extends over 13 amino acids. CDR3 nucleotide sequence: TGTGCCAGCAGTTCGACTAGAGGGAATGAGCAGTTCTTC. This sequence encodes CASSSTRGNEQFF.

V is TRBV10-3 and J is TRBJ2-5; D unresolved. Trimming cost V 3 bases and J 3 bases, with 11 bases left between them. CDR1 and CDR2 from the germline V gene are ENHRY and SYGVKD. The CDR3 loop spans 14 amino acids. The CDR3 DNA is TGTGCCATCAGTGACCCCGGAGCGAAAGAGACCCAGTACTTC. This gives the protein CAISDPGAKETQYF.

The chain employs TRBV3-1 and TRBJ2-5; the match to TRBD2 covers 12 bases. J was trimmed by 4 bases and V by 0 bases; bases with no gene match: 3. The CDR3 length is 16 residues. Germline-derived CDR1 and CDR2 are LGHDT and YNNKEL (reference sequence). CDR3 in amino acids: CASSQELAGGPETQYF. For the CDR3, the DNA is TGTGCCAGCAGCCAAGAGCTAGCGGGGGGGCCAGAGACCCAGTACTTC.

This chain links TRBV2 with TRBJ2-5; no clear D. Trimming took 2 bases from V and 4 from J, leaving 8 bases between them. CDR1 is SNHLY and CDR2 is FYNNEI in the germline V gene. The CDR3 is 13 residues long. CDR3 sequence reads: CASSEYLGETQYF. CDR3 in DNA: TGTGCCAGCAGTGAATATCTCGGAGAGACCCAGTACTTC.

This clonotype appeared a single time. The chain joins TRBV20-1 to TRBJ1-5; no firm D call. The CDR3 is made up of 12 amino acids. The germline V gene encodes CDR1 DFQATT and CDR2 SNEGSKA (reference sequence). The V gene lost 3 bases and the J gene lost 0 bases, with 3 bases spanning the gap. The CDR3 DNA sequence: TGCAGTGCTAGCCATAGCAATCAGCCCCAGCATTTT. Its protein is CSASHSNQPQHF.

The DNA for the CDR3 is TGTGCCAGCAGCAGGCCCCTAGGGCCCCAGCATTTT. Its translation is CASSRPLGPQHF. This chain joins TRBV27 and TRBJ1-5; no definite D call. Germline values: CDR1 MNHEY, CDR2 SMNVEV (reference sequence). The CDR3 extends over 12 amino acids. Trimming took off 6 bases at V and 9 bases at J, with 12 bases between the two ends.

This chain uses TRBV3-1 with TRBJ2-6, with 9 bases aligning to TRBD1. CDR3 length: 18 residues. V lost 4 bases and J lost 2; bases outside the gene matches: 9. The germline gives CDR1 LGHDT, CDR2 YNNKEL (reference sequence). For the CDR3, the DNA is TGTGCCAGCAGCCCAAGGGGCTGGACAGGGGCTGGGGCCAACGTCCTGACTTTC. Protein product: CASSPRGWTGAGANVLTF. Together with reference TRBV3-1 and TRBJ2-6, the CDR3 gives the full variable domain: DTAVSQTPKYLVTQMGNDKSIKCEQNLGHDTMYWYKQDSKKFLKIMFSYNNKELIINETVPNRFSPKSPDKAHLNLHINSLELGDSAVYFCASSPRGWTGAGANVLTFGAGSRLTVL.

The CDR3, as DNA: TGTGCCAGCTCACGTCAGAAACTAAACACCGGGGAGCTGTTTTTT. Its protein product is CASSRQKLNTGELFF. V usage is TRBV18 and J usage is TRBJ2-2; D ambiguous. The CDR3 sequence is 15 residues long. Germline CDR1 reads KGHSH; CDR2 reads LQKENI. The germline V and J ends were trimmed by 4 bases and 2 bases, with 11 bases remaining between them.

The chain employs TRBV20-1 and TRBJ2-7; tentative D call: TRBD2 (6 bases). CDR1 and CDR2 from the germline V gene are DFQATT and SNEGSKA (reference sequence). The CDR3 spans 16 residues. With 5 bases removed from V and 0 bases from J, the gap between germline ends came to 20 bases. Written as DNA, the CDR3 is TGCAGTGCTCGCGCGAGGGTTTATAGCGGCTCCTACGAGCAGTACTTC. Its protein is CSARARVYSGSYEQYF.

The J gene is TRBJ1-2, the V gene TRBV20-1, with 7 bases that match TRBD1. The CDR3 is 13 amino acids. The V gene end was trimmed by 1 base and the J gene end by 6 bases; junction bases not matched to a gene: 5. Germline CDR1 reads DFQATT; CDR2 reads SNEGSKA (reference sequence). The CDR3 nucleotides read TGCAGTGCTAGAGGTACAGGGGAGGATGGCTACACCTTC. Translated: CSARGTGEDGYTF.

This chain connects TRBV29-1 to TRBJ1-2; D ambiguous. The CDR3 has 13 amino acids. Deletions cut 4 bases from V and 1 base from J, with 10 bases between. Germline CDR1 is SQVTM and CDR2 is ANQGSEA. CDR3 coding DNA: TGCAGCGTTGTCGCTGTCAGTAACTATGGCTACACCTTC. This sequence encodes CSVVAVSNYGYTF. The full variable domain, rest sourced from reference TRBV29-1 and TRBJ1-2, is SAVISQKPSRDICQRGTSLTIQCQVDSQVTMMFWYRQQPGQSLTLIATANQGSEATYESGFVIDKFPISRPNLTFSTLTVSNMSPEDSSIYLCSVVAVSNYGYTFGSGTRLTVV.